A selection of T cell receptor beta chains follows, all from one sample in a study of ipilimumab plus nivolumab after autologous stem cell transplantation. Assay used: immunoSEQ multiplex PCR; TCRdb lists only in-frame clones, some missing. The data contain fewer than 15,000 clones, about four fifths of them singletons. Material: PBMCs, obtained in a trial of ipilimumab plus nivolumab as post-transplant consolidation. The origin of the receptors is a male donor with primary mediastinal lymphoma. Each CDR3 is given with its conserved first and last residue. The D gene is left open where the match is weak. Clone size is stated in some rows and not others, as once, few, many or a class when expanded.

>.|.|TRBJ2-1|TRBV10-2
CASSERYNEQFF
TGCGCCAGCAGTGAGCGATACAATGAGCAGTTCTTC
>.|once|TRBJ2-5|TRBV27
CASSLIWAAAPETQYF
TGTGCCAGCAGTTTAATCTGGGCCGCAGCCCCAGAGACCCAGTACTTC
>.|.|TRBJ1-2|TRBV6-1
CASSEDAFSYGYTF
TGTGCCAGCAGTGAGGATGCTTTTTCCTATGGCTACACCTTC
>.|few|TRBJ2-7|TRBV15
CATSESGFYLYEQYF
TGTGCCACCAGCGAGTCAGGGTTCTACCTCTACGAGCAGTACTTC
>.|few|TRBJ1-2|TRBV14
CASSQGANYGYTF
TGTGCCAGCAGCCAAGGAGCGAACTATGGCTACACCTTC
>TRBD1|.|TRBJ1-4|TRBV11-2
CASSTGGRTANEKLFF
TGTGCCAGCAGCACAGGGGGGAGGACTGCTAATGAAAAACTGTTTTTT
>.|.|TRBJ1-1|TRBV5-1
CASSLVGGSEAFF
TGCGCCAGCAGCTTGGTTGGGGGTAGTGAAGCTTTCTTT
>.|.|TRBJ2-3|TRBV10-3
CAISGLSDTQYF
TGTGCCATCAGTGGCCTTAGTGATACGCAGTATTTT
>.|.|TRBJ1-4|TRBV6-5
CASRPDLTTNEKLFF
TGTGCCAGCAGGCCCGACCTTACAACTAATGAAAAACTGTTTTTT
>.|.|TRBJ2-7|TRBV11-2
CASSLVSGSSYEQYF
TGTGCCAGCAGCTTAGTTTCAGGGAGCTCCTACGAGCAGTACTTC
>TRBD1|.|TRBJ2-3|TRBV19
CASRRQGTDTQYF
TGTGCCAGTAGAAGACAGGGAACAGATACGCAGTATTTT
>TRBD1|.|TRBJ1-2|TRBV5-5
CASSRQGGNYGYTF
TGTGCCAGCAGCCGACAGGGCGGCAATTATGGCTACACCTTC
>.|.|TRBJ2-5|TRBV7-8
CASSLVGNQETQYF
TGTGCCAGCAGCTTAGTGGGGAACCAAGAGACCCAGTACTTC
>.|.|TRBJ2-3|TRBV11-2
CASSTIWRGLTDTQYF
TGTGCCAGCAGTACTATCTGGCGGGGGCTCACAGATACGCAGTATTTT
>.|.|TRBJ2-7|TRBV30
CAWSVGGVKSYEQYF
TGTGCCTGGAGTGTAGGCGGGGTGAAGTCCTACGAGCAGTACTTC
>.|.|TRBJ2-7|TRBV27
CASNLNEQYF
TGTGCCAGCAATCTGAACGAGCAGTACTTC
>.|once|TRBJ2-5|TRBV5-5
CASSLEQLREQYF
TGTGCCAGCAGCTTGGAACAGCTGAGGGAGCAGTACTTC
>TRBD1|.|TRBJ2-7|TRBV5-1
CASSLGQGYDEQYF
TGCGCCAGCAGCTTAGGACAGGGGTACGACGAGCAGTACTTC
>.|.|TRBJ2-2|TRBV6-4
CASSDSSAGELFF
TGTGCCAGCAGTGACTCTAGCGCCGGGGAGCTGTTTTTT
>.|.|TRBJ1-5|TRBV10-3
CAISDLGNQPQHF
TGTGCCATCAGTGATTTGGGTAATCAGCCCCAGCATTTT
>TRBD1|.|TRBJ2-5|TRBV2
CASSRDRGRGETQYF
TGTGCCAGCAGCCGGGACAGGGGGCGCGGGGAGACCCAGTACTTC
>.|few|TRBJ1-4|TRBV7-2
CASRRGGRTNEKLFF
TGTGCCAGCAGGCGGGGGGGACGGACCAATGAAAAACTGTTTTTT
>.|medium-sized|TRBJ1-5|TRBV6-6
CASTARLGDSNQPQHF
TGTGCCAGCACTGCCCGGCTGGGAGATAGCAATCAGCCCCAGCATTTT
>TRBD2|.|TRBJ2-1|TRBV9
CASTTGLAGGPSSEQFF
TGTGCCAGTACCACAGGACTAGCGGGGGGGCCGTCTTCGGAGCAGTTCTTC
>.|.|TRBJ2-1|TRBV28
CASTVGLEQFF
TGTGCCAGCACCGTGGGGCTAGAGCAGTTCTTC
>TRBD1|.|TRBJ1-1|TRBV28
CASSLTGTGHTEAFF
TGTGCCAGCAGTTTAACCGGGACAGGGCACACTGAAGCTTTCTTT
>.|.|TRBJ1-2|TRBV27
CASSSQEVYGYTF
TGTGCCAGCAGTTCCCAGGAGGTCTATGGCTACACCTTC
>.|.|TRBJ1-1|TRBV28
CASRWPHRSTEAFF
TGTGCCAGCCGCTGGCCCCACAGGTCGACTGAAGCTTTCTTT
>TRBD1|.|TRBJ2-5|TRBV7-9
CASSPGQAEQETQYF
TGTGCCAGCAGTCCCGGACAGGCGGAGCAAGAGACCCAGTACTTC
>.|.|TRBJ2-7|TRBV7-2
CASSLVAGGGDEQYF
TGTGCCAGCAGCTTAGTGGCAGGGGGAGGGGACGAGCAGTACTTC
>.|.|TRBJ1-5|TRBV7-2
CASSLSLALNQPQHF
TGTGCCAGCAGCTTAAGCCTTGCACTGAATCAGCCCCAGCATTTT
>.|.|TRBJ1-3|TRBV6-7
CASPGPNSGNTIYF
TGTGCCAGCCCCGGACCGAACTCTGGAAACACCATATATTTT
>.|.|TRBJ1-2|TRBV2
CASEGQTNYGYTF
TGTGCCAGCGAAGGGCAAACTAACTATGGCTACACCTTC
>TRBD1|once|TRBJ1-5|TRBV4-1
CASSQDLNTLTGGSNQPQHF
TGCGCCAGCAGCCAAGATCTTAACACGCTGACAGGGGGTAGCAATCAGCCCCAGCATTTT
>.|.|TRBJ2-3|TRBV7-8
CASSSFGATDTQYF
TGTGCCAGCAGCTCCTTTGGGGCCACAGATACGCAGTATTTT